This is a list of T cell receptor beta chains from one sample in a study of blood T cell repertoires in COVID-19. Assay used: immunoSEQ multiplex PCR; TCRdb lists only in-frame clones, some missing. The sample contains about 150,000 clones, roughly 80% of which appear only once. The source material was peripheral blood. Receptors were obtained from a woman aged 80 or older with acute or convalescent COVID-19. Both conserved end residues are part of each CDR3. The order of the fields is V gene, CDR3 length, J gene, CDR3 protein.

v_gene: TRBV6-6; len: 13; j_gene: TRBJ1-5; CDR3aa: CASRHRDVEPQHF
v_gene: TRBV18; len: 13; j_gene: TRBJ2-7; CDR3aa: CASSPGQSYEQYF
v_gene: TRBV27; len: 13; j_gene: TRBJ2-2; CDR3aa: CASRPYAAGELFF
v_gene: TRBV6-5; len: 15; j_gene: TRBJ2-3; CDR3aa: CASSYGGGGMDTQYF
v_gene: TRBV14; len: 14; j_gene: TRBJ2-2; CDR3aa: CASSRGLAGSWLFF
v_gene: TRBV3-1/TRBV3-2; len: 15; j_gene: TRBJ2-5; CDR3aa: CASSQVTGLRETQYF
v_gene: TRBV29-1; len: 12; j_gene: TRBJ2-5; CDR3aa: CSSSDSVETQYF
v_gene: TRBV19; len: 15; j_gene: TRBJ2-2; CDR3aa: CASGLGASYTGELFF
v_gene: TRBV5-1; len: 15; j_gene: TRBJ1-5; CDR3aa: CASSLRGSPNQPQHF
v_gene: TRBV7-3; len: 13; j_gene: TRBJ1-1; CDR3aa: CASSPQGGTEAFF
v_gene: TRBV18; len: 17; j_gene: TRBJ2-7; CDR3aa: CASSPPGSGRLAYEQYF
v_gene: TRBV7-9; len: 14; j_gene: TRBJ2-7; CDR3aa: CASSPRTASYEQYF